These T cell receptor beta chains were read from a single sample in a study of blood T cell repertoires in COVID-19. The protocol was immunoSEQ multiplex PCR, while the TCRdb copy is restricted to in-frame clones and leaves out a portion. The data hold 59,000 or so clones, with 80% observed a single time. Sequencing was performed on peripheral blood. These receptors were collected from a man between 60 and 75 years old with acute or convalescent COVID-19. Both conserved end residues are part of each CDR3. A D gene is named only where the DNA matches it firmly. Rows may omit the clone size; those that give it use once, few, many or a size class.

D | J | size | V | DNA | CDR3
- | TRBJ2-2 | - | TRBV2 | TGTGCCAGCGCCGGACGGGGCACCGGGGAGCTGTTTTTT | CASAGRGTGELFF
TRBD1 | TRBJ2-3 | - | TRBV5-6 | TGTGCCAGCAGCTTGGAGGGACAGGGGGCCGGAGATACGCAGTATTTT | CASSLEGQGAGDTQYF
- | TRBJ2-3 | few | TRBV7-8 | TGTGCCAGCAGCTTAATAGCAAGGGATACGCAGTATTTT | CASSLIARDTQYF
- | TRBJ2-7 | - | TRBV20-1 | TGCAGTGCTAGTCGCCAGGACTACGAGCAGTACTTC | CSASRQDYEQYF
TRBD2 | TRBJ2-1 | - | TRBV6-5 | TGTGCCAGCAGTTACTCGATGACTAGCGGAAACAATGAGCAGTTCTTC | CASSYSMTSGNNEQFF
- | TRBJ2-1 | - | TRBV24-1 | TGTGCCACCAGTGATTTTAACAGGGGAGGCCACAATGAGCAGTTCTTC | CATSDFNRGGHNEQFF
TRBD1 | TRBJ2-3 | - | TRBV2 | TGTGCCAGCAGGGCAGGGGGCCGAGATACGCAGTATTTT | CASRAGGRDTQYF
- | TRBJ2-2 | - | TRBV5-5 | TGTGCCAGCAGCTTGACAGGGAAGAACACCGGGGAGCTGTTTTTT | CASSLTGKNTGELFF
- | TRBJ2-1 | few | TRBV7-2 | TGTGCCAGCGGATTACGGGTAAGCAATGAGCAGTTCTTC | CASGLRVSNEQFF
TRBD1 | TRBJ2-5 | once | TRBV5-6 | TGTGCCAGCAGCACAGTCCCGACAGGGGGCATTCAAGAGACCCAGTACTTC | CASSTVPTGGIQETQYF
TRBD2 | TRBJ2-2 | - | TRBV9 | TGTGCCAGCAGCGTAGCTAACAGCGGGGGTGTCACCGGGGAGCTGTTTTTT | CASSVANSGGVTGELFF
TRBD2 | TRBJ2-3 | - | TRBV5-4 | TGTGCCAGCAGCTTGGTCTCGGGGGGGCCCGTAGATACGCAGTATTTT | CASSLVSGGPVDTQYF
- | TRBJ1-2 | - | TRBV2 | TGTGCCAGCAGTGAAGACAGGGTTCTGCTTCTTGGCGGCTACACCTTC | CASSEDRVLLLGGYTF
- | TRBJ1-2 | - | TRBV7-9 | TGTGCCAGCAGCTTAGGACAGTTCTATGGCTACACCTTC | CASSLGQFYGYTF
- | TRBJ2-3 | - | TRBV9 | TGTGCCAGCAATACCGCCCCGGGGGGCCTCCTCACAGATACGCAGTATTTT | CASNTAPGGLLTDTQYF
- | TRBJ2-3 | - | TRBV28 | TGTGCCAGCAGGCGAGGGGGACGGATGATCACAGATACGCAGTATTTT | CASRRGGRMITDTQYF
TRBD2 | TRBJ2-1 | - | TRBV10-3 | TGTGCCATCAGTGAGTCTGCGGGGGGGCAATACAATGAGCAGTTCTTC | CAISESAGGQYNEQFF
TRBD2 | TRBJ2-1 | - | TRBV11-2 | TGTGCCAGCAGCCCGGGGGGCTCCTACAATGAGCAGTTCTTC | CASSPGGSYNEQFF
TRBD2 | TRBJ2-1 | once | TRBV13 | TGTGCCAGCAGCTCTTCACGGACTAGTTTTATTGAGCAGTTCTTC | CASSSSRTSFIEQFF
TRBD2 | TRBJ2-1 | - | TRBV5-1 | TGCGCCAGCGAACTAGCGGGGGACAATGAGCAGTTCTTC | CASELAGDNEQFF
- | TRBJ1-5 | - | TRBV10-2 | TGCGCCAGCAGTGAATGGGGAGGCAATCAGCCCCAGCATTTT | CASSEWGGNQPQHF
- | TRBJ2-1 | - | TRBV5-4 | TGTGCCAGCAGCTCGGAAACCCGGGACTCCAAGTTCTTC | CASSSETRDSKFF
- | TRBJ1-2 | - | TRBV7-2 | TGTGCCAGCAGCTTAGAAGGTTTCGGGGAGGAGGGCTACACCTTC | CASSLEGFGEEGYTF
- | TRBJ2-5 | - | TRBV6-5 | TGTGCCAGCAGTTACCCGGGACTTCAAGAGACCCAGTACTTC | CASSYPGLQETQYF
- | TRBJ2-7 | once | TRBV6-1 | TGTGCCAGCAGTGAAGGTCTAGCTAACTCCTACGAGCAGTACTTC | CASSEGLANSYEQYF
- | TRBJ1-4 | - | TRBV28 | TGTGCCAGCATTGGGAGGGCGGGTAATGAAAAACTGTTTTTT | CASIGRAGNEKLFF
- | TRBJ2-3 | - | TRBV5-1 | TGCGCCAGCAGCTCCAGGGGTGGAGATACGCAGTATTTT | CASSSRGGDTQYF
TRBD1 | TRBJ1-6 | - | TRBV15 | TGTGCCACCAGCAGAGGCCCTACTCAACAGGGGCCCAATTCACCCCTCCACTTT | CATSRGPTQQGPNSPLHF
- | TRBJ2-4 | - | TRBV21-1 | TGTGCCAGCAGCAAAATTAGACTTTCCAAAAACATTCAGTACTTC | CASSKIRLSKNIQYF
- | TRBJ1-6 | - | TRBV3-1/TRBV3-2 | TGTGCCAGCAGGGTTCTGAGCTCCTATAATTCACCCCTCCACTTT | CASRVLSSYNSPLHF
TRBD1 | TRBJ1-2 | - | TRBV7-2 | TGTGCCAGCAGCAGGGGGACAGCCAGGACTGGCTACACCTTC | CASSRGTARTGYTF
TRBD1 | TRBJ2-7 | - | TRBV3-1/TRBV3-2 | TGTGCCAGCAGCCAGAGGGGACAGTCCTACGAGCAGTACTTC | CASSQRGQSYEQYF
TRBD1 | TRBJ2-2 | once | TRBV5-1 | TGCGCCAGCAGCCGTGGACAGGCCGGGGAGCTGTTTTTT | CASSRGQAGELFF
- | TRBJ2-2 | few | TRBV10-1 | TGCGCCAGCAGTGAGTCGAGGGTCCGGTCCACCGGGGAGCTGTTTTTT | CASSESRVRSTGELFF
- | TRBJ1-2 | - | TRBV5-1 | TGCGCCAGCAGCGTAGGACAGAGACTGGACTATGGCTACACCTTC | CASSVGQRLDYGYTF
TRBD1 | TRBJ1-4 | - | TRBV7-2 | TGTGCCAGCAGCAAGGGCCCGGGACAGGGGAATGAAAAACTGTTTTTT | CASSKGPGQGNEKLFF